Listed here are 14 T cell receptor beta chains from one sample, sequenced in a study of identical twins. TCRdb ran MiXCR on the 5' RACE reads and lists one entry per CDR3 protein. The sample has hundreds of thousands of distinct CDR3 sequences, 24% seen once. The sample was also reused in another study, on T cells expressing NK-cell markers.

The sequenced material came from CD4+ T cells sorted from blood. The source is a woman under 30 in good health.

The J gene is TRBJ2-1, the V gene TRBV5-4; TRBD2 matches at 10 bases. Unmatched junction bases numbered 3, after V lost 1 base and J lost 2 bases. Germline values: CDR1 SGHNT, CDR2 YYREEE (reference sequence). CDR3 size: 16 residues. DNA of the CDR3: TGTGCCAGCAGCTTGATTACTAGCGGGACCTACAATGAGCAGTTCTTC. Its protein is CASSLITSGTYNEQFF.

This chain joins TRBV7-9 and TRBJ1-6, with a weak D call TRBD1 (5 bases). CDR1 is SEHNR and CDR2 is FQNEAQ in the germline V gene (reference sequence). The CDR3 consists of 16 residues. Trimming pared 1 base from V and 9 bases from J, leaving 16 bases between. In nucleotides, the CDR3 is TGTGCCAGCAGCTTAGGCGTGGGACGATTGAGTTCACCCCTCCACTTT. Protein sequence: CASSLGVGRLSSPLHF.

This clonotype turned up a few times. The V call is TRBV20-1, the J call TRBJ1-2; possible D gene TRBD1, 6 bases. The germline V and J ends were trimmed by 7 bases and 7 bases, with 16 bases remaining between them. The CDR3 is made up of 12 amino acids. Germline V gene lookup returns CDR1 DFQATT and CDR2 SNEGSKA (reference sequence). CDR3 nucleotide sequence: TGCAGTGTTACGTCAGGGGCCGGTGGCTACACCTTC. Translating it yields CSVTSGAGGYTF.

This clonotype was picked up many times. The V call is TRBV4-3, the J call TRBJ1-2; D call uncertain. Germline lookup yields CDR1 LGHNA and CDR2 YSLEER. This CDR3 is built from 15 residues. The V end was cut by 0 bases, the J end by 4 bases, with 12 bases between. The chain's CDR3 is CASSQDYTGVYGYTF. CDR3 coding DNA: TGCGCCAGCAGCCAAGATTACACCGGGGTCTATGGCTACACCTTC.

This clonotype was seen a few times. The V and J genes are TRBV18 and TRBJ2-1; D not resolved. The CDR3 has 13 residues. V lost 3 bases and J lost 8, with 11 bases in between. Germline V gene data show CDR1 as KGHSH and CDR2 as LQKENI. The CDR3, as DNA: TGTGCCAGCTCACCCGCTGTGAGGCATGAGCAGTTCTTC. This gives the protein CASSPAVRHEQFF. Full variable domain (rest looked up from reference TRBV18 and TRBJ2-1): NAGVMQNPRHLVRRRGQEARLRCSPMKGHSHVYWYRQLPEEGLKFMVYLQKENIIDESGMPKERFSAEFPKEGPSILRIQQVVRGDSAAYFCASSPAVRHEQFFGPGTRLTVL.

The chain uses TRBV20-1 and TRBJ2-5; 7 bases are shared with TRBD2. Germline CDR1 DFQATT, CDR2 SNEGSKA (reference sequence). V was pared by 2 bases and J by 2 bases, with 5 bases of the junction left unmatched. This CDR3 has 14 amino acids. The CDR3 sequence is CSARPGTTQETQYF. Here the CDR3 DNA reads TGCAGTGCTAGACCCGGGACTACACAAGAGACCCAGTACTTC.

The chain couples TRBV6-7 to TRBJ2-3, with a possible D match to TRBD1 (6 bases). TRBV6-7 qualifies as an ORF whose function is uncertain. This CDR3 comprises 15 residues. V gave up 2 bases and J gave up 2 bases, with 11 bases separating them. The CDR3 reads CASSYRGISTDTQYF. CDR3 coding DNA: TGTGCCAGCAGTTACAGGGGGATCTCCACAGATACGCAGTATTTT.

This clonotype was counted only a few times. The CDR3 protein is CASSQDQGFNSPLHF. The DNA of the CDR3 is TGCGCCAGCAGCCAAGATCAGGGCTTTAATTCACCCCTCCACTTT. This chain links TRBV4-3 with TRBJ1-6, with a tentative D call TRBD1 (5 bases). Germline V CDR1 and CDR2: LGHNA, YSLEER. This CDR3 contains 15 residues. Trimming stripped 0 bases from V and 6 bases from J, with 9 bases between.

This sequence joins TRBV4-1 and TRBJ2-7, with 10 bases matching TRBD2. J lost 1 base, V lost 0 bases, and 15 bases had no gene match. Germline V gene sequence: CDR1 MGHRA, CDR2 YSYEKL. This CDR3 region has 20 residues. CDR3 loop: CASSQEYPAGGPRGSYEQYF. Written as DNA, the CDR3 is TGCGCCAGCAGCCAAGAATATCCAGCGGGGGGGCCACGGGGGTCCTACGAGCAGTACTTC.

DNA of the CDR3: TGTGCCAGCAGTGAATCGGGCCGCACAGATACGCAGTATTTT. This gives the protein CASSESGRTDTQYF. The chain is built from TRBV2 and TRBJ2-3, with D hard to call. Germline values: CDR1 SNHLY, CDR2 FYNNEI. The CDR3 extends over 14 amino acids. Trimming left V 2 bases short and J 1 base short, with 7 bases between.

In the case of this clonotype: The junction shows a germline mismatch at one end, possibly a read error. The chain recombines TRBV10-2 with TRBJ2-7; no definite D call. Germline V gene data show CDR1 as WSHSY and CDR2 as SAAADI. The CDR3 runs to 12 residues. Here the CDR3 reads CASREFPNEQYF. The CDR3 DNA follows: TGCGCCAGCAGAGAGTTCCCGAACGAGCAGTACTTC.

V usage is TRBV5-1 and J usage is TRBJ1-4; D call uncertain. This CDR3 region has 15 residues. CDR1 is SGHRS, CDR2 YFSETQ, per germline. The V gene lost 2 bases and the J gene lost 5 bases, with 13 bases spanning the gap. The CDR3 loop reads CASSFGQAQNEKLFF. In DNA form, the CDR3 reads TGCGCCAGCAGCTTCGGGCAGGCGCAGAATGAAAAACTGTTTTTT.

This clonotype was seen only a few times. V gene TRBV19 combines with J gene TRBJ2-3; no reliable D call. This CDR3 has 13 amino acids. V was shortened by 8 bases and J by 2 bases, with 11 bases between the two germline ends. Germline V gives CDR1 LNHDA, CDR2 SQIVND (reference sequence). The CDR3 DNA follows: TGTGCCAGTGTCGGCGGATACACAGATACGCAGTATTTT. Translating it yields CASVGGYTDTQYF.

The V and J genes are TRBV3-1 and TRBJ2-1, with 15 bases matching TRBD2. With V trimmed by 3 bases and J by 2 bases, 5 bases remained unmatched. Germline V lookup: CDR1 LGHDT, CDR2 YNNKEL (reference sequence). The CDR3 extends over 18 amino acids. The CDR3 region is CASSQARTSGGAYNEQFF. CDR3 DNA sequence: TGTGCCAGCAGCCAGGCTCGGACTAGCGGGGGGGCCTACAATGAGCAGTTCTTC.